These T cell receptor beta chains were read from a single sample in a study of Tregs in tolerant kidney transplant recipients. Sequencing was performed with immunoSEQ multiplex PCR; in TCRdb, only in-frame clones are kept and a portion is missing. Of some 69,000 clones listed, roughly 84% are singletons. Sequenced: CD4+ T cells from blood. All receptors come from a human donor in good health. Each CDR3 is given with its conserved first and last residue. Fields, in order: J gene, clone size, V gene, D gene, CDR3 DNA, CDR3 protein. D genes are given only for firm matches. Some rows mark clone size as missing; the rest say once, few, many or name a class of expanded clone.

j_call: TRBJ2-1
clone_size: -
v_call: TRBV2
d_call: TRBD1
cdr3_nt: TGTGCCAGCAGTACGGGACAGGCCTACAATGAGCAGTTCTTC
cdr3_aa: CASSTGQAYNEQFF

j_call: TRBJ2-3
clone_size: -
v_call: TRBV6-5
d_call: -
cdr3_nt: TGTGCCAGCAGTGGACAGAGAGGGACAGATACGCAGTATTTT
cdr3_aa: CASSGQRGTDTQYF

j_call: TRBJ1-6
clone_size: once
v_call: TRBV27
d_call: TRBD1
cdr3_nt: TGTGCCAGCAGTTTAGGACAGGGTATGCGGAAATATAATTCACCCCTCCACTTT
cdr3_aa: CASSLGQGMRKYNSPLHF

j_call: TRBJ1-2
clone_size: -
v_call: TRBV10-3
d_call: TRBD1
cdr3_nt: TGTGCCATCAGTGAGTCATGGGGGACAGGTCCTAACTATGGCTACACCTTC
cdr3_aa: CAISESWGTGPNYGYTF

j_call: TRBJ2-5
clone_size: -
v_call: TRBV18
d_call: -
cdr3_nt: TGTGCCAGCTCACCACCCTTAGCTCGGGAGACCCAGTACTTC
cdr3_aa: CASSPPLARETQYF

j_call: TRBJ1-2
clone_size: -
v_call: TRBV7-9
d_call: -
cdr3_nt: TGTGCCAGCAGCTTCTCGGGTGGCTACACCTTC
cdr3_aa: CASSFSGGYTF

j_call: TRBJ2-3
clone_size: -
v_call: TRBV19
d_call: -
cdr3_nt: TGTGCCAGTAGTATCCACGAACGGCCAGATACGCAGTATTTT
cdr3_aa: CASSIHERPDTQYF

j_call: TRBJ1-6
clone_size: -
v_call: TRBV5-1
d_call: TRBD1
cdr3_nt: TGCGCCAGCAGCATTCAGGGGGGGAATTCACCCCTCCACTTT
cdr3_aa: CASSIQGGNSPLHF

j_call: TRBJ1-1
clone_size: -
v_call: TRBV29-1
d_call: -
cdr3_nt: TGCAGCGCCGGACAGATGAACACTGAAGCTTTCTTT
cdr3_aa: CSAGQMNTEAFF

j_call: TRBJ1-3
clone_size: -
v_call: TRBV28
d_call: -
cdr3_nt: TGTGCCAGCAGTTTATCGGGGGCTGGAAACACCATATATTTT
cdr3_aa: CASSLSGAGNTIYF

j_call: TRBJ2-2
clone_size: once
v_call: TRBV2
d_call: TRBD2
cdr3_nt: TGTGCCACGGGGGGACTAGCGAACACCGGGGAGCTGTTTTTT
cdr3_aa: CATGGLANTGELFF

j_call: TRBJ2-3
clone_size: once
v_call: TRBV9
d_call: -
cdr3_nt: TGTGCCAGCAGCGTCAGCTGGCTGAACACAGATACGCAGTATTTT
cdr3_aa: CASSVSWLNTDTQYF

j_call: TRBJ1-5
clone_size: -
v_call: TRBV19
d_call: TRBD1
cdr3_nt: TGTGCCAGTGTTCAGGGGGGGCTGCGTCAGCCCCAGCATTTT
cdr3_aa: CASVQGGLRQPQHF

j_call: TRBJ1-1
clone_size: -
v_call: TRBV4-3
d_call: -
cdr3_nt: TGCGCCAGCAGCCAAGGGTCCCCGGACACTGAAGCTTTCTTT
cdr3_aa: CASSQGSPDTEAFF

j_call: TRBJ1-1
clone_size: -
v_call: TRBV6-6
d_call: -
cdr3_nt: TGTGCCAGCAGTTACTGGTGGGACAAGAACACTGAAGCTTTCTTT
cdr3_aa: CASSYWWDKNTEAFF

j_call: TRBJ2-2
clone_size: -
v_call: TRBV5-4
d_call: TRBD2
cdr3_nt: TGTGCCAGCAGCGGGCGTCGAGGTGCCAGCGGGAATGTCGGGGAGCTGTTTTTT
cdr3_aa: CASSGRRGASGNVGELFF

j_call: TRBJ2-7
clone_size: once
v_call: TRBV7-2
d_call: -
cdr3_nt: TGTGCCAGCAGCTTAGGGACTCCGGGCCTCCCCTACGAGCAGTACTTC
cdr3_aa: CASSLGTPGLPYEQYF

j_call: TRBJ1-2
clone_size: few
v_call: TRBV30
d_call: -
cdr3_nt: TGTGCCTGGGTCAGACACCGGACAGCTAGGGGCTACACCTTC
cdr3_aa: CAWVRHRTARGYTF

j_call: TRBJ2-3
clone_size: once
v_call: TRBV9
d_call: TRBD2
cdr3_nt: TGTGCCAGCAGCGCGGAGGGACTAGCGGGGGGCAGGGATACGCAGTATTTT
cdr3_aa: CASSAEGLAGGRDTQYF

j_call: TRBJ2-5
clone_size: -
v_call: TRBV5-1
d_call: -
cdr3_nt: TGCGCCAGCAGCTTGACCCTGCAAGAGACCCAGTACTTC
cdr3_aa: CASSLTLQETQYF

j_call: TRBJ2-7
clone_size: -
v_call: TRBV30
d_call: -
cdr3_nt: TGTGCCTGGGGCCTTTACAGCTACGAGCAGTACTTC
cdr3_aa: CAWGLYSYEQYF

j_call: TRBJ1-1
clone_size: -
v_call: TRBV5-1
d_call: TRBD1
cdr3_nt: TGCGCCAGCAGCTGGACAGGGGACAACACTGAAGCTTTCTTT
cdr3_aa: CASSWTGDNTEAFF

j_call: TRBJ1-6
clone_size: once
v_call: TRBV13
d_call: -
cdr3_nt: TGTGCCAGCAGCCTTAGGCCCTTTGATAGAATCTCACCCCTCCACTTT
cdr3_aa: CASSLRPFDRISPLHF

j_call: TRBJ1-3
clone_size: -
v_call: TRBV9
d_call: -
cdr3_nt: TGTGCCAGCGGGACATCTGGAAACACCATATATTTT
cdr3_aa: CASGTSGNTIYF

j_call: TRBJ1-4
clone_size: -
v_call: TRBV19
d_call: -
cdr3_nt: TGTGCCAGCCTCGGGCGCCGCTCAGCGACTAATGAAAAACTGTTTTTT
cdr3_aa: CASLGRRSATNEKLFF

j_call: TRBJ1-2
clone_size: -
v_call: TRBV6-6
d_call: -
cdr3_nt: TGTGCCAGCAGTTACTCGATGAGCTTGGGAGATGGCTACACCTTC
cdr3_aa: CASSYSMSLGDGYTF

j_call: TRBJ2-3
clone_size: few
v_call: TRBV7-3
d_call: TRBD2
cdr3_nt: TGTGCCAGCAGCGTACCGGGACTAGCGGGAAAGGATACGCAGTATTTT
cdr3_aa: CASSVPGLAGKDTQYF

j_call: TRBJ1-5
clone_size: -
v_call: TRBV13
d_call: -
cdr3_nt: TGTGCCAGCAGCTTAGGGGACAAGGGTCAGCCCCAGCATTTT
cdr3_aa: CASSLGDKGQPQHF

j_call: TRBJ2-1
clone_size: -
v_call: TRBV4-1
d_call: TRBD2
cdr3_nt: TGCGCCAGCAGCCAACTGTCCCCCTTTCGGGGGGGAGACAATGAGCAGTTCTTC
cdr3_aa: CASSQLSPFRGGDNEQFF

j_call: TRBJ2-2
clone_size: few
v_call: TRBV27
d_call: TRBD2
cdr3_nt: TGTGCCAGCAGGGGACTAGCGGGGGCCACCGGGGAGCTGTTTTTT
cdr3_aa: CASRGLAGATGELFF

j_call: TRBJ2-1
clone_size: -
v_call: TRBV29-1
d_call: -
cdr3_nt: TGCAGCGCAGCCGCGGGGGCCCTACAATCTGAGCAGTTCTTC
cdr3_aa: CSAAAGALQSEQFF

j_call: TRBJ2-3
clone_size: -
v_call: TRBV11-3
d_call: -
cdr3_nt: TGTGCCAGCAGCCAACTAGTCTCAGATACGCAGTATTTT
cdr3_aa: CASSQLVSDTQYF

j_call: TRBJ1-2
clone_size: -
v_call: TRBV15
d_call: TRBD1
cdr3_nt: TGTGCCACCAGCAGAGATTTGACAGGGGGTTTAGAGTATGGCTACACCTTC
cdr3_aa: CATSRDLTGGLEYGYTF

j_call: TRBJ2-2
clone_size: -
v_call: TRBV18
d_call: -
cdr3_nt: TGTGCCAGCTCACCGAGGGATCCCACCGGGGAGCTGTTTTTT
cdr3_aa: CASSPRDPTGELFF

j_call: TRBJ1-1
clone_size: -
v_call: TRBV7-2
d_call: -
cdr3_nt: TGTGCCAGCAGCCCGGGTGGCATGAACACTGAAGCTTTCTTT
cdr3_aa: CASSPGGMNTEAFF

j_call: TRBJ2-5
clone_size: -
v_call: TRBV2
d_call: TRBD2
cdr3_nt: TGTGCCAGCAGTCGAAGAATAGCGGGGGGCCGCCAAGAGACCCAGTACTTC
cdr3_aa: CASSRRIAGGRQETQYF

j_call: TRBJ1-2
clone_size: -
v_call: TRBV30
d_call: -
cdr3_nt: TGTGCCTGGACAGGACCCGTCTATGGCTACACCTTC
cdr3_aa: CAWTGPVYGYTF

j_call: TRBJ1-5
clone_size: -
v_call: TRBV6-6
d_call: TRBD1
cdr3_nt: TGTGCCAGCAGTTCTCAGGGGGCCTATCAGCCCCAGCATTTT
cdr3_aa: CASSSQGAYQPQHF

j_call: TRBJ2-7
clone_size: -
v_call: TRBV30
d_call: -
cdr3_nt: TGTGCCTGGAGACGAGGTACCTACGAGCAGTACTTC
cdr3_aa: CAWRRGTYEQYF

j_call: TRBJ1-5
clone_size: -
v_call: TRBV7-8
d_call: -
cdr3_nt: TGTGCCAGCAGCTTGCAACAGGGCGTGGGTCAGCCCCAGCATTTT
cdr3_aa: CASSLQQGVGQPQHF

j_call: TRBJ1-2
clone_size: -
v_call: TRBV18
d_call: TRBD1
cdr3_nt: TGTGCCAGCTCACCGGACTGGACAGGGCCGTCTAACTATGGCTACACCTTC
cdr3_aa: CASSPDWTGPSNYGYTF

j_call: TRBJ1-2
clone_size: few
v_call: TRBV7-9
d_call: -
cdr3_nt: TGTGCCAGCAGCTTAGGGTCGGGCTTAGGTGGCTACACCTTC
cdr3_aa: CASSLGSGLGGYTF

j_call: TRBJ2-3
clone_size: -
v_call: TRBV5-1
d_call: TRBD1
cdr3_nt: TGCGCCAGCAGCTCGAGAGACAGGGTGAGAGATACGCAGTATTTT
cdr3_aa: CASSSRDRVRDTQYF

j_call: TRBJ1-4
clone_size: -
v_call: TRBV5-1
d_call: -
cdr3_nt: TGCGCCAGCACCGTGGGTGCAACTAATGAAAAACTGTTTTTT
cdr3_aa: CASTVGATNEKLFF

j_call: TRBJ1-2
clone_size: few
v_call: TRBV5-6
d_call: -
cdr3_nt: TGTGCCAGCAGCCCGGAGGGGAATTGGGGCTACACCTTC
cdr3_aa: CASSPEGNWGYTF

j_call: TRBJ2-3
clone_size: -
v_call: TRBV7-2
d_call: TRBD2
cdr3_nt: TGTGCCAGCAGCGGGACTAGCAGAGATACGCAGTATTTT
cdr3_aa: CASSGTSRDTQYF

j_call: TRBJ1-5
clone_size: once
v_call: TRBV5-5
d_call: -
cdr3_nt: TGTGCCAGCAGCTTGGCCTTTAGGGATCAGCCCCAGCATTTT
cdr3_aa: CASSLAFRDQPQHF

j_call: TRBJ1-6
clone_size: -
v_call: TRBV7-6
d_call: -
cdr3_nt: TGTGCCAGTTCACAGGGTGGATCCTATAATTCACCCCTCCACTTT
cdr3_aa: CASSQGGSYNSPLHF

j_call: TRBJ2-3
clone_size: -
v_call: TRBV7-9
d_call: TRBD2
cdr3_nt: TGTGCCAGCACCCATTCAGGGGGGACTAGCGGATCCGGGGATACGCAGTATTTT
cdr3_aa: CASTHSGGTSGSGDTQYF

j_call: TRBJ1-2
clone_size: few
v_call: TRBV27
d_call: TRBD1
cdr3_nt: TGTGCCAGCAGCCCCCGACAGGGTAGGGGCTACACCTTC
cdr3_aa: CASSPRQGRGYTF

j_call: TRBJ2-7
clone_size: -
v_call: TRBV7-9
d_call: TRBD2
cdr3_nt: TGTGCCAGCAGCTTCGGGACTAGACTCGACGAGCAGTACTTC
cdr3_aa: CASSFGTRLDEQYF